This T cell receptor beta chain comes out of a study of control samples from healthy donors and cancer patients. The protocol was immunoSEQ multiplex PCR, while the TCRdb copy is restricted to in-frame clones and leaves out a portion. Of about 250,000 clones listed, over 70% were seen once; the top ten hold roughly 13%. The source is a woman between 55 and 75 years old with lung cancer. Material: PBMCs.

CDR3 DNA: TGTGCCAGTAGTATAGAACAGGGTACAGGACAGCCCCAGCATTTT. Encoded protein: CASSIEQGTGQPQHF. The chain joins TRBV19 to TRBJ1-5; possible D gene TRBD1, 6 bases. The CDR3 loop spans 15 amino acids. The germline CDR1 and CDR2 sequences are LNHDA and SQIVND (reference sequence). The V and J ends lost 0 bases and 7 bases respectively, with 13 bases between them.